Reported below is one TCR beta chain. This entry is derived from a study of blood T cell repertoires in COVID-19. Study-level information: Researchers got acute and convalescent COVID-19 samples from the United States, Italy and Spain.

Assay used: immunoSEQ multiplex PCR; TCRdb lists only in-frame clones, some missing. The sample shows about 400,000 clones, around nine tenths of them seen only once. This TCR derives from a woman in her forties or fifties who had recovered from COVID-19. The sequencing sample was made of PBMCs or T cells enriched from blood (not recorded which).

CDR3 sequence (DNA): TGTGCCAGCAGTTCCCACGACAGCCAGAACACTGAAGCTTTCTTT. Translating it yields CASSSHDSQNTEAFF. V and J are TRBV6-5 and TRBJ1-1, with D perhaps matching TRBD1 (5 bases). CDR1 is MNHEY, CDR2 SVGAGI, per germline. The germline V and J ends were trimmed by 4 bases and 1 base, with 13 bases remaining between them. CDR3 length: 15 amino acids.